The entry that follows covers one TCR beta chain sequence. The antigen is unknown. This sample is drawn from a study of cytomegalovirus exposure and HLA in healthy donors. On the study more broadly: There were 117 million unique TCR beta sequences, drawn from about 200 million T cells, in an earlier analysis.

The primer mix had 60 Vbeta and 13 Jbeta primers. Sequencing used immunoSEQ multiplex PCR; TCRdb keeps in-frame clones, though not all of them. This repertoire shows hundreds of thousands of clones, approximately 90% found once; its top ten account for roughly 2.3%. This CDR3 spans 15 amino acids. In germline, CDR1 is SGHTA, CDR2 FQGNSA. The germline V and J ends were trimmed by 5 bases and 2 bases, with 14 bases remaining between them. Study-level results: There were 150 to 200 TCR beta chains listed as cytomegalovirus-associated.

The chain carries TRBV7-2 and TRBJ2-3; a weak D match, TRBD1 (6 bases). The source is a woman in her late teens or twenties in good health and CMV-seronegative. The sample taken for sequencing was PBMCs. CDR3 in amino acids: CASSLIRGITDTQYF. As DNA, the CDR3 is TGTGCCAGCAGCCTCATCAGGGGCATCACAGATACGCAGTATTTT.